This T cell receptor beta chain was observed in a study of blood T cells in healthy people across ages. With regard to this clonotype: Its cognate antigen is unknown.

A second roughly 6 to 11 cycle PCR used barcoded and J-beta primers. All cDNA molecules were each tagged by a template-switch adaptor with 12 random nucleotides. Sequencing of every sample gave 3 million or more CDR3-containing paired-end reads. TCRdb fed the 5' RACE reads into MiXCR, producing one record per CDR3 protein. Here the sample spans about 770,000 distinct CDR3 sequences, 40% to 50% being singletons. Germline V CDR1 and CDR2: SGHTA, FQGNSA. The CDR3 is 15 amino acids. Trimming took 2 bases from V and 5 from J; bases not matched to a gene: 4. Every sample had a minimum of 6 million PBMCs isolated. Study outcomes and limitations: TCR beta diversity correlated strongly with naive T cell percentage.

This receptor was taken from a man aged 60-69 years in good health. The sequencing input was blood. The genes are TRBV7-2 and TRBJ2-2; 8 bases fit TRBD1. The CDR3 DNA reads TGTGCCAGCAGCTTACAACAGGGGGGAACCGGGGAGCTGTTTTTT. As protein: CASSLQQGGTGELFF.